This T cell receptor beta chain was recorded in a study of T-cell reconstitution after alpha-beta-depleted transplantation in children. Construction of the TCRbeta library involved unique molecular identifiers. TCRdb re-called the PCR reads through MiXCR, storing one row per CDR3 protein. Among about 640,000 distinct CDR3 sequences listed, 15% to 20% were seen once. Germline V CDR1 and CDR2: MDHEN, SYDVKM. The V end was cut by 3 bases, the J end by 1 base, with 6 bases between. The CDR3 has 13 amino acids. The source is a human donor who donated a stem cell graft to a child with acute myeloid leukemia. The starting material was PBMCs from the stem cell graft donor, obtained from the stem cell graft. The chain has TRBV28 and TRBJ2-5; D ambiguous. The CDR3 sequence is CASSLIIQETQYF. CDR3 bases: TGTGCCAGCAGTTTGATAATCCAAGAGACCCAGTACTTC.